Each of the 23 T cell receptor beta chains below was sequenced from the same sample in a study of blood T cell repertoires in COVID-19. Profiled with immunoSEQ multiplex PCR; TCRdb holds only in-frame clones, not every one. The profile covers about 120,000 clones, with around 83% appearing a single time and approximately 12% taken by the ten largest. The sample consisted of peripheral blood. Source of these receptors: a man aged 60-69 years with acute or convalescent COVID-19.

The rearrangement uses TRBV3-1 (or the pseudogene TRBV3-2) and TRBJ1-1, with a weak D call TRBD1 (6 bases). CDR3 length: 13 residues. Trimming stripped 7 bases from V and 1 base from J, with 10 bases between. Per the germline V gene, CDR1 is LGHDT and CDR2 is YNNKEL (reference sequence). CDR3 in DNA: TGTGCCAGCAAGGGACAAGGGAACACTGAAGCTTTCTTT. Encoded protein: CASKGQGNTEAFF.

V gene TRBV15 combines with J gene TRBJ1-1, with 8 nucleotides matching TRBD1. The CDR3 is 13 amino acids. V was clipped by 3 bases and J by 6 bases; unmatched bases: 3. Looked up from germline, CDR1 is LNHNV and CDR2 is YYDKDF (reference sequence). This CDR3 reads CATSSPDRAEAFF. The DNA for the CDR3 is TGTGCCACCAGCAGCCCGGACAGGGCTGAAGCTTTCTTT. Combining the CDR3 with reference TRBV15 and TRBJ1-1 gives the whole variable domain DAMVIQNPRYQVTQFGKPVTLSCSQTLNHNVMYWYQQKSSQAPKLLFHYYDKDFNNEADTPDNFQSRRPNTSFCFLDIRSPGLGDTAMYLCATSSPDRAEAFFGQGTRLTVV.

The genes are TRBV27 and TRBJ1-4; tentative D call: TRBD1 (5 bases). With 4 bases removed from V and 7 bases from J, the gap between germline ends came to 16 bases. CDR3 size: 15 residues. Germline V gene lookup returns CDR1 MNHEY and CDR2 SMNVEV (reference sequence). CDR3 in amino acids: CASSSGRGTGEKLFF. The CDR3 bases are TGTGCCAGCAGTTCGGGGCGGGGTACAGGTGAAAAACTGTTTTTT.

This chain links TRBV28 with TRBJ2-3; 7 bases agree with TRBD2. V lost 4 bases to trimming and J lost 5 bases; unmatched junction nucleotides: 12. This CDR3 contains 16 residues. CDR1 and CDR2 (germline): MDHEN, SYDVKM. CDR3 DNA sequence: TGTGCCAGCAGTTCCCCAGGCCGGGAGGCTGGAGATACGCAGTATTTT. This codes for CASSSPGREAGDTQYF.

The chain couples TRBV5-1 to TRBJ2-3; TRBD2 agrees at 11 bases. The CDR3 contains 14 residues. Germline V gene lookup returns CDR1 SGHRS and CDR2 YFSETQ. Trimming removed 4 bases from V and 8 bases from J; junction bases left unmatched: 6. The CDR3 DNA follows: TGCGCCAGCAGCGTGACTAGCGGGAAAGGTACGCAGTATTTT. Protein sequence: CASSVTSGKGTQYF.

This clone was seen a single time. The J gene is TRBJ1-3, the V gene TRBV5-5; TRBD1 agrees at 7 bases. Germline V gene data show CDR1 as SGHKS and CDR2 as YYEKEE (reference sequence). V shed 5 bases and J 2 bases; nucleotides not matched to a gene: 10. This CDR3 region has 16 residues. Here the CDR3 reads CASSGDSPLAGNTIYF. DNA for the CDR3: TGTGCCAGCAGTGGGGACAGCCCGTTAGCTGGAAACACCATATATTTT.

The rearrangement uses TRBV6-5 and TRBJ2-7; 8 nucleotides align to TRBD1. V shed 8 bases, J shed 5 bases, and the junction held 11 bases outside the gene matches. This CDR3 spans 14 amino acids. CDR1 MNHEY and CDR2 SVGAGI come from the germline V gene. CDR3 sequence (DNA): TGTGCCAGCGGAACCGGACAGGGTGTCGACGAGCAGTACTTC. Translation gives CASGTGQGVDEQYF.

The table lists this clone with a count of one. The V gene is TRBV28, the J gene TRBJ2-5, with a tentative D call TRBD2 (5 bases). The CDR3 sequence is 14 residues long. Trimming took off 3 bases at V and 7 bases at J, with 15 bases between the two ends. Germline values: CDR1 MDHEN, CDR2 SYDVKM. The CDR3 is CASSLAGERGTQYF. CDR3 DNA: TGTGCCAGCAGTTTGGCGGGTGAGCGCGGGACCCAGTACTTC.

The V gene is TRBV29-1, the J gene TRBJ2-1, with D unresolved. V was shortened by 1 base and J by 7 bases, with 14 bases between the two germline ends. Germline V gene sequence: CDR1 SQVTM, CDR2 ANQGSEA. This CDR3 has 14 residues. The CDR3 region has the DNA TGCAGCGTTGAAGCCCGGCTTTTCGGGAATGAGCAGTTCTTC. Its protein product is CSVEARLFGNEQFF.

In this sample, this clone turned up once. The genes are TRBV2 and TRBJ2-7; 10 bases agree with TRBD1. This CDR3 is built from 14 residues. Germline CDR1 SNHLY, CDR2 FYNNEI. V lost 6 bases and J lost 0; bases outside the gene matches: 2. The CDR3 region is CASSRDRGSYEQYF. As DNA, the CDR3 is TGTGCCAGCAGCCGGGACAGGGGCTCCTACGAGCAGTACTTC.

V is TRBV5-1 and J is TRBJ2-2; no firm D call. Germline V gene lookup returns CDR1 SGHRS and CDR2 YFSETQ. This CDR3 region has 14 residues. Trimming took 0 bases from V and 4 from J, leaving 7 bases between them. Written as DNA, the CDR3 is TGCGCCAGCAGCTTGGTCCCCTTCACCGGGGAGCTGTTTTTT. Translated, it gives CASSLVPFTGELFF.

The rearrangement joins TRBV6-6 to TRBJ2-2; TRBD1 might be the D (6 bases). Germline lookup yields CDR1 MNHNY and CDR2 SVGAGI (reference sequence). The CDR3 consists of 14 residues. V was trimmed by 5 bases and J by 7 bases, leaving 14 bases between them. CDR3 DNA: TGTGCCAGCAGTAATCGACAGGAAGGCGGGGAGCTGTTTTTT. Protein: CASSNRQEGGELFF.

V is TRBV5-1 and J is TRBJ2-1, with TRBD2 identical over 9 bases. V was clipped by 7 bases and J by 0 bases; unmatched bases: 5. CDR1 is SGHRS and CDR2 is YFSETQ in the germline V gene. The CDR3 spans 15 residues. DNA for the CDR3: TGCGCCAGCGGGAGCGGGAGGAGCTCCTACAATGAGCAGTTCTTC. This gives the protein CASGSGRSSYNEQFF.

This clone was seen only once. This chain uses TRBV24-1 with TRBJ2-2, with 11 bases that match TRBD2. Germline V gene lookup returns CDR1 KGHDR and CDR2 SFDVKD. With 4 bases clipped from V and 4 bases from J, the junction kept 7 bases outside the gene matches. The CDR3 covers 17 residues. The CDR3 loop reads CATSEHPSGRSTGELFF. As DNA, the CDR3 is TGTGCCACCAGTGAGCATCCTAGCGGGAGGAGCACCGGGGAGCTGTTTTTT.

The chain combines TRBV7-9 with TRBJ2-3; TRBD2 agrees at 13 bases. The CDR3 length is 16 residues. Trimming at V came to 4 bases and at J to 3 bases, leaving 4 bases not matched to a gene. Germline-derived CDR1 and CDR2 are SEHNR and FQNEAQ (reference sequence). CDR3 coding DNA: TGTGCCAGCAGCTCTTGGACTAGCGGGAGAACAGATACGCAGTATTTT. Protein product: CASSSWTSGRTDTQYF.

The chain couples TRBV24-1 to TRBJ1-1; D remains ambiguous. V lost 1 base and J lost 5, with 7 bases in between. Per germline, CDR1 KGHDR and CDR2 SFDVKD. The CDR3 loop spans 13 amino acids. CDR3 DNA sequence: TGTGCCACCAGTGATTTCTCCGGGACTGAAGCTTTCTTT. Amino acids: CATSDFSGTEAFF.

The CDR3 loop is CASSLRGGAGPRDEQYF. Here the CDR3 DNA reads TGTGCCAGCAGTTTAAGGGGGGGAGCGGGACCGAGGGACGAGCAGTACTTC. The V call is TRBV28, the J call TRBJ2-7, with D possibly matching TRBD2 (7 bases). Germline values: CDR1 MDHEN, CDR2 SYDVKM. The CDR3 has 17 residues. Between the trimmed V and J ends, which lost 2 bases and 5 bases, there was a span of 22 bases.

This clone was counted a few times. One end of the junction does not line up with germline, which may come from a read error. This chain links TRBV6-5 with TRBJ2-3; TRBD1 aligns across 10 bases. Germline CDR1 MNHEY, CDR2 SVGAGI. This CDR3 comprises 15 residues. CDR3 protein: CASRDRGGHTHTQYF. The CDR3 DNA is TGTGCCAGCAGGGACAGGGGGGGCCACACACATACGCAGTATTTT.

The chain has TRBV12-3 or TRBV12-4 and TRBJ1-5; D unclear. Trimming removed 3 bases from V and 6 bases from J, with 6 bases in between. This CDR3 comprises 12 residues. The CDR3 nucleotides read TGTGCCAGCAGTTTTGAGGGTCAGCCCCAGCATTTT. Its protein product is CASSFEGQPQHF.

The rearrangement joins TRBV6-2 or TRBV6-3 to TRBJ2-7, with 7 positions matching TRBD2. With 2 bases clipped from V and 4 bases from J, the junction kept 11 bases outside the gene matches. The CDR3 covers 16 residues. The germline gives CDR1 MNHEY, CDR2 SVGEGT. The CDR3 sequence: CASSYGPWEGRYEQYF. The CDR3 DNA is TGTGCCAGCAGTTACGGGCCGTGGGAGGGCCGATACGAGCAGTACTTC.

Written as DNA, the CDR3 is TGTGCCAGCAGCTTTTGGGCAGGGGGCGCGGCCTACGAGCAGTACTTC. This sequence encodes CASSFWAGGAAYEQYF. V gene TRBV5-5 combines with J gene TRBJ2-7; 8 bases are a match to TRBD1. The V gene's germline CDR1 is SGHKS and CDR2 YYEKEE (reference sequence). V lost 2 bases, J lost 2 bases, and 9 bases stayed unmatched. The CDR3 contains 16 residues.

CDR3 loop: CASSLDRYQETQYF. DNA for the CDR3: TGTGCCAGCAGCTTGGACAGGTACCAAGAGACCCAGTACTTC. This chain uses TRBV7-2 with TRBJ2-5; 7 bases are shared with TRBD1. Germline trimming cut 3 bases from V and 0 bases from J; bases unmatched to any gene: 1. The CDR3 sequence is 14 residues long. The germline gives CDR1 SGHTA, CDR2 FQGNSA. Based on the CDR3 plus reference TRBV7-2 and TRBJ2-5, the full variable domain is GAGVSQSPSNKVTEKGKDVELRCDPISGHTALYWYRQSLGQGLEFLIYFQGNSAPDKSGLPSDRFSAERTGGSVSTLTIQRTQQEDSAVYLCASSLDRYQETQYFGPGTRLLVL.

The gene calls are TRBV15 and TRBJ1-2; TRBD1 agrees at 7 bases. The CDR3 loop spans 16 amino acids. CDR1 is LNHNV, CDR2 YYDKDF, per germline (reference sequence). V was clipped by 3 bases and J by 4 bases; unmatched bases: 11. The CDR3 DNA sequence: TGTGCCACCAGCAGTGATTTAGGGGGCGGTGGCTATGGCTACACCTTC. Encoded protein: CATSSDLGGGGYGYTF. Complete variable domain (other parts from reference TRBV15 and TRBJ1-2): DAMVIQNPRYQVTQFGKPVTLSCSQTLNHNVMYWYQQKSSQAPKLLFHYYDKDFNNEADTPDNFQSRRPNTSFCFLDIRSPGLGDTAMYLCATSSDLGGGGYGYTFGSGTRLTVV.